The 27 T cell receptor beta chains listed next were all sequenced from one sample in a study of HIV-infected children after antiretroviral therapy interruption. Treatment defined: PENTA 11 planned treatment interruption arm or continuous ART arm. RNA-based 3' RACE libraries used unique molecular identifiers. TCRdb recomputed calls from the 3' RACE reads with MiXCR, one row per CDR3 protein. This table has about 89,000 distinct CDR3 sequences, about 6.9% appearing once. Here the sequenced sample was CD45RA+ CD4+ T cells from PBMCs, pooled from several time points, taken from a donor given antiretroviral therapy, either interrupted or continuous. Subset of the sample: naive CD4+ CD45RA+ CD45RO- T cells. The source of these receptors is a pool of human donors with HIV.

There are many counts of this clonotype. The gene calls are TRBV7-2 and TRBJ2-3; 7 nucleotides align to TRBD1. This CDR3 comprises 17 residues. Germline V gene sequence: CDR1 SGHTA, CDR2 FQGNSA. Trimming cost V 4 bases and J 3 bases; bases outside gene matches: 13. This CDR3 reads CASSSPPPGQRTDTQYF. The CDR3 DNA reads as TGTGCCAGCAGCTCGCCTCCCCCGGGACAGCGGACAGATACGCAGTATTTT.

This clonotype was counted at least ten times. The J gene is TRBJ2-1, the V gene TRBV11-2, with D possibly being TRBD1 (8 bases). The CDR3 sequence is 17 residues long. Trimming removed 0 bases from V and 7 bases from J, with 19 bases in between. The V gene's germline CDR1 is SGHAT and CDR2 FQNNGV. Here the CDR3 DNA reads TGTGCCAGCAGCTTAGACTCGGACAGGGAGGGGCGGAATGAGCAGTTCTTC. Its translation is CASSLDSDREGRNEQFF.

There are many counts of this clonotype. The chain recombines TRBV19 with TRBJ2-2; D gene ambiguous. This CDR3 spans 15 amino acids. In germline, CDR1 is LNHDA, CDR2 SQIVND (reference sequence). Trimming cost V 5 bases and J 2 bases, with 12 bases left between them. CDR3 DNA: TGTGCCAGTAGTCATAAGGGTATTAACACCGGGGAGCTGTTTTTT. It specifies CASSHKGINTGELFF. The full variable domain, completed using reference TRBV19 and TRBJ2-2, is DGGITQSPKYLFRKEGQNVTLSCEQNLNHDAMYWYRQDPGQGLRLIYYSQIVNDFQKGDIAEGYSVSREKKESFPLTVTSAQKNPTAFYLCASSHKGINTGELFFGEGSRLTVL.

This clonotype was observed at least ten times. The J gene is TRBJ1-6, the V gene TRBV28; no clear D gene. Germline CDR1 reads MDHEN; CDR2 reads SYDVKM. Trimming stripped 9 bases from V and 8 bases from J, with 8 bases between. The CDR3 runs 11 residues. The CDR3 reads CASFLHSPLHF. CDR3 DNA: TGTGCCAGTTTTCTCCATTCACCCCTCCACTTT. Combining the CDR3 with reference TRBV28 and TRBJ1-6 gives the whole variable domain DVKVTQSSRYLVKRTGEKVFLECVQDMDHENMFWYRQDPGLGLRLIYFSYDVKMKEKGDIPEGYSVSREKKERFSLILESASTNQTSMYLCASFLHSPLHFGNGTRLTVT.

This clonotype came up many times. The CDR3: CASSLGLGTSFEKLFF. CDR3 in DNA: TGTGCCAGCAGCTTAGGGCTCGGGACCTCCTTTGAAAAACTGTTTTTT. The genes are TRBV7-2 and TRBJ1-4; D possibly corresponds to TRBD1 (5 bases). The ends were cut back, 1 base at V and 7 bases at J, with 16 bases in the middle. The CDR3 loop spans 16 amino acids. The germline gives CDR1 SGHTA, CDR2 FQGNSA.

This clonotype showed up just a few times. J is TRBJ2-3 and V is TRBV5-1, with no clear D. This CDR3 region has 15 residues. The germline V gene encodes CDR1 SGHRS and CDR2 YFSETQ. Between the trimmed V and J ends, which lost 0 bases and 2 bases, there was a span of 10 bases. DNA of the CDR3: TGCGCCAGCAGCTTGGAGGGTACTTACACAGATACGCAGTATTTT. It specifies CASSLEGTYTDTQYF.

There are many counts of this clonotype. The CDR3 nucleotides read TGTGCCAGCAGCCTCTCAGGGGGCGTCGGGGGCTATGGCTACACCTTC. Amino acid sequence: CASSLSGGVGGYGYTF. J is TRBJ1-2 and V is TRBV14; 8 bases align to TRBD1. The CDR3 covers 16 residues. The trim removed 4 bases at V and 4 bases at J, leaving 11 bases unmatched. CDR1 is SGHDN and CDR2 is FVKESK in the germline V gene.

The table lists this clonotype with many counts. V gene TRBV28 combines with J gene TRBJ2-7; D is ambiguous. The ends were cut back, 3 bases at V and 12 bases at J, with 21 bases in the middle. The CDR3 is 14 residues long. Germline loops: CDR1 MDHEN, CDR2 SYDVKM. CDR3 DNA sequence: TGTGCCAGCAGTTTCACCCGGGCCGATTCGAAGGGGTACTTC. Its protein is CASSFTRADSKGYF.

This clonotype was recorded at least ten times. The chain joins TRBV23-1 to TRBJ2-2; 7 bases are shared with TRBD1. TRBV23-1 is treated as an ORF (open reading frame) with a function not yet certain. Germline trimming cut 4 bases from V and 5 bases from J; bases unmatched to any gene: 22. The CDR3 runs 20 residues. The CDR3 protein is CASSPLGGRRQGQITGELFF. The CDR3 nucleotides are TGCGCCAGCAGTCCTCTGGGCGGCCGTAGACAGGGCCAAATTACCGGGGAGCTGTTTTTT.

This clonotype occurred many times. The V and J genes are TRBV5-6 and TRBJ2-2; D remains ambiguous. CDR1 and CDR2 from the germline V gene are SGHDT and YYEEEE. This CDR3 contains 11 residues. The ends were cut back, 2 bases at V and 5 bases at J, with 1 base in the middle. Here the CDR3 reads CASSFTGELFF. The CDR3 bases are TGTGCCAGCAGCTTTACCGGGGAGCTGTTTTTT.

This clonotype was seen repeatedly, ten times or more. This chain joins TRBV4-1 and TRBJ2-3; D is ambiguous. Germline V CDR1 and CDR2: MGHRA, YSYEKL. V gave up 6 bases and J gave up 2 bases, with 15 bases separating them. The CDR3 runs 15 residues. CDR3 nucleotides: TGCGCCAGCAGGGGCACCCAAACTCTCACAGATACGCAGTATTTT. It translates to CASRGTQTLTDTQYF.

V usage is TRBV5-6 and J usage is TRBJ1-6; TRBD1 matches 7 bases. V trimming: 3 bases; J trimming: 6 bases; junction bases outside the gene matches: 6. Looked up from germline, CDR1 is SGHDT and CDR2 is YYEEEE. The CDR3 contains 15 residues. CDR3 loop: CASSSFNRGNSPLHF. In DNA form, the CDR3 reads TGTGCCAGCAGCTCATTCAACAGGGGTAATTCACCCCTCCACTTT.

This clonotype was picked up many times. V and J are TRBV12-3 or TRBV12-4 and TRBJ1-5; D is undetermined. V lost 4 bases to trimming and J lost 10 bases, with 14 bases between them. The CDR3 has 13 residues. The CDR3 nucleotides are TGTGCCAGCAGTTCCAGGTTCGACGGACCCCAGCATTTT. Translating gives CASSSRFDGPQHF.

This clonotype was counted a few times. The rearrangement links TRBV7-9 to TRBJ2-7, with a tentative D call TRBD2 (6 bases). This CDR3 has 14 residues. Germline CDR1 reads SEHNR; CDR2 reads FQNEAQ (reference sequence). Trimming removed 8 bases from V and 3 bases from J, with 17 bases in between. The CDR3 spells CASGTPRVLYEQYF. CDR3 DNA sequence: TGTGCCAGCGGGACTCCTCGGGTCCTCTACGAGCAGTACTTC.

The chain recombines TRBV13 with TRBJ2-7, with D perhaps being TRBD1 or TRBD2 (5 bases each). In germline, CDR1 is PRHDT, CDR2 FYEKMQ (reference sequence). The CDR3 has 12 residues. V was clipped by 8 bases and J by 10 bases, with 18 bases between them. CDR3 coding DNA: TGTGCCAGCGGGGACGGCTCCTATGAACAGTACTTC. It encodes CASGDGSYEQYF.

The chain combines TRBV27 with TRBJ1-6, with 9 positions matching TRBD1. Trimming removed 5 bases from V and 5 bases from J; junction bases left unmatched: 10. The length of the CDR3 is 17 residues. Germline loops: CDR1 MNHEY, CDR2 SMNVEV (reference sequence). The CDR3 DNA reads TGTGCCAGCAGTCCCTCCCCTCGGACAGGGGATAATTCACCCCTCCACTTT. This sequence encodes CASSPSPRTGDNSPLHF.

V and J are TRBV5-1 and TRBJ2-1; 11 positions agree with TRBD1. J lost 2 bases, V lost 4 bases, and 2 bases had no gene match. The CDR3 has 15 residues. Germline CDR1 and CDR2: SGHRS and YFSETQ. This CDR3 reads CASSTGQGAYNEQFF. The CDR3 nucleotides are TGCGCCAGCAGCACGGGACAGGGGGCCTACAATGAGCAGTTCTTC.

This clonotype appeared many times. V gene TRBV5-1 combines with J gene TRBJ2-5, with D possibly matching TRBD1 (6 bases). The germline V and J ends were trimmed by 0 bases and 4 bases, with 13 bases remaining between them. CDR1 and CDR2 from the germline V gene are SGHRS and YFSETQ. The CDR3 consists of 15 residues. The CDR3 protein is CASSLEGGSRETQYF. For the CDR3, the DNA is TGCGCCAGCAGCTTGGAAGGGGGTTCACGAGAGACCCAGTACTTC.

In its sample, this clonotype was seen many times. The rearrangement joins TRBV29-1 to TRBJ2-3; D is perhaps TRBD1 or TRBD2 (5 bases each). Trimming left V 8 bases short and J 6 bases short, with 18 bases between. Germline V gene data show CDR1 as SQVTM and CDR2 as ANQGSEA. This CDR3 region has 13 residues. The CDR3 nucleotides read TGCAGCCCTGTCGGGGCAGGGCGGGATACGCAGTATTTT. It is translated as CSPVGAGRDTQYF.

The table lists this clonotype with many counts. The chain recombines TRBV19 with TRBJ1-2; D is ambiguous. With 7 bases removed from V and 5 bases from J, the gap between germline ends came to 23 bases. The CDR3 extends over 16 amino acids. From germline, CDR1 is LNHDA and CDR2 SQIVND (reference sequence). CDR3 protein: CASTPREVSGRYGYTF. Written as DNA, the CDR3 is TGTGCCAGTACCCCTCGCGAGGTATCTGGAAGATATGGCTACACCTTC.

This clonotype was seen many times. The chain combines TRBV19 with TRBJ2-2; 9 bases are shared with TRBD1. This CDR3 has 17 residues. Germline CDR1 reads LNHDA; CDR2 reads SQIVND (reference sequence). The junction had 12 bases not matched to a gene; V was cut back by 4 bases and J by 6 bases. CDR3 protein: CASSTGTGRKDAGELFF. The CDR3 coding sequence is TGTGCCAGTAGTACCGGGACAGGGAGGAAAGACGCCGGGGAGCTGTTTTTT.

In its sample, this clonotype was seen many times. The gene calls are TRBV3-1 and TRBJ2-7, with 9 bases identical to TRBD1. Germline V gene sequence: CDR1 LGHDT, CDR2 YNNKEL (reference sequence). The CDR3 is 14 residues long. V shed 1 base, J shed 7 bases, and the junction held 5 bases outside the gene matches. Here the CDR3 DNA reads TGTGCCAGCAGCCAAGGCGGGACAGGGTTTGAGCAGTACTTC. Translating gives CASSQGGTGFEQYF.

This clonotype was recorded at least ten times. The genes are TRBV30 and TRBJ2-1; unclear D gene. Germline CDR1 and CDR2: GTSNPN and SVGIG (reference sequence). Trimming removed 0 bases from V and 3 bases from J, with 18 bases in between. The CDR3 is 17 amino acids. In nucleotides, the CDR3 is TGTGCCTGGAGTGTACGGCCTTTTGGATCTTTCTACAATGAGCAGTTCTTC. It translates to CAWSVRPFGSFYNEQFF.

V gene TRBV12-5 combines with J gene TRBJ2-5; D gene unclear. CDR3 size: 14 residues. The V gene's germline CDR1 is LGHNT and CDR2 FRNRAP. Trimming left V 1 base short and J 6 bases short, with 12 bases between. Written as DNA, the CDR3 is TGTGCTAGTGGTTTGGGACACCTCGATCAGACCCAGTACTTC. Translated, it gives CASGLGHLDQTQYF.

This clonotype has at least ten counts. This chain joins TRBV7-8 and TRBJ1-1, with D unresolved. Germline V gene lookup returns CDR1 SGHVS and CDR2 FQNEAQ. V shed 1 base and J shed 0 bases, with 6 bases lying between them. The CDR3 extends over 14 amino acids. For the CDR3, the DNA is TGTGCCAGCAGCTTAGGTCGCGTGAACACTGAAGCTTTCTTT. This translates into CASSLGRVNTEAFF.

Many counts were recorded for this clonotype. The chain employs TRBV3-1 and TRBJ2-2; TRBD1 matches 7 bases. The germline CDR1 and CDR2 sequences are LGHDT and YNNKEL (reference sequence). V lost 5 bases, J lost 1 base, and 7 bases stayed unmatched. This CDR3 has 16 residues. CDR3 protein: CASSKYRGVNTGELFF. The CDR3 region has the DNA TGTGCCAGCAGCAAATACAGGGGAGTGAACACCGGGGAGCTGTTTTTT.

CDR3 DNA: TGTGCCAGCAGCGCGGGCGCGGGGGGGCGTACAGATACGCAGTATTTT. It translates to CASSAGAGGRTDTQYF. The chain uses TRBV7-8 and TRBJ2-3, with 9 bases fitting TRBD2. Trimming at V came to 5 bases and at J to 3 bases, leaving 9 bases not matched to a gene. This CDR3 comprises 16 residues. The germline V gene has CDR1 SGHVS and CDR2 FQNEAQ. Using reference TRBV7-8 and TRBJ2-3 for the parts outside the CDR3, the full variable domain is GAGVSQSPRYKVAKRGQDVALRCDPISGHVSLFWYQQALGQGPEFLTYFQNEAQLDKSGLPSDRFFAERPEGSVSTLKIQRTQQEDSAVYLCASSAGAGGRTDTQYFGPGTRLTVL.